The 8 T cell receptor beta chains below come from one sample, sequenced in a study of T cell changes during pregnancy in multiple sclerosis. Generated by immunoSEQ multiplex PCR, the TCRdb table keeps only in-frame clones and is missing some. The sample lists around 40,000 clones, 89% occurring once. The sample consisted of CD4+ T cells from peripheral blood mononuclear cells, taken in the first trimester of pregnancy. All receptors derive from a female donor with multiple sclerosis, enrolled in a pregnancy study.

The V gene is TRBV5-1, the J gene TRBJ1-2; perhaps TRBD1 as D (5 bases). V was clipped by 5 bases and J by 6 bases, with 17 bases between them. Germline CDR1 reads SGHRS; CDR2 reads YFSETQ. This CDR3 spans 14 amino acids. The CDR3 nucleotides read TGCGCCAGCAGTGAGGAAGGGGTGCAGCATGGCTACACCTTC. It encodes CASSEEGVQHGYTF.

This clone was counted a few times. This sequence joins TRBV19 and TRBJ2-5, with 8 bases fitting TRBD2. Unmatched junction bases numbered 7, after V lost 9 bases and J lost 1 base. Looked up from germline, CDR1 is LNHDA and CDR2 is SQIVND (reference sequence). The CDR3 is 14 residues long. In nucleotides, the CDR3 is TGTGCCAGCTGTCCTGGGACTAGCCAAGAGACCCAGTACTTC. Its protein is CASCPGTSQETQYF.

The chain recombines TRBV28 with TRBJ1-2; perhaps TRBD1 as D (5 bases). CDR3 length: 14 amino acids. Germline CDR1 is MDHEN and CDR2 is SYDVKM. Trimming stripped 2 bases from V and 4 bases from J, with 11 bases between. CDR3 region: CASSLGGGSYGYTF. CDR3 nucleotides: TGTGCCAGCAGTTTAGGGGGGGGGAGCTATGGCTACACCTTC.

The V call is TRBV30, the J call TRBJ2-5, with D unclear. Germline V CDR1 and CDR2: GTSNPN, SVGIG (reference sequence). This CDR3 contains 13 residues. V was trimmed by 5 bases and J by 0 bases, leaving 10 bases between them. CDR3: CAWVELYQETQYF. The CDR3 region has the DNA TGTGCCTGGGTCGAACTTTACCAAGAGACCCAGTACTTC.

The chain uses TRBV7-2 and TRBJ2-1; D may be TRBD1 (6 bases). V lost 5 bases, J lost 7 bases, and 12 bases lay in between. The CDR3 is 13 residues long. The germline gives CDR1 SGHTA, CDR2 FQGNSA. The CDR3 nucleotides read TGTGCCAGCAGCCCCCGTCAGGGGAATGAGCAGTTCTTC. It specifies CASSPRQGNEQFF.

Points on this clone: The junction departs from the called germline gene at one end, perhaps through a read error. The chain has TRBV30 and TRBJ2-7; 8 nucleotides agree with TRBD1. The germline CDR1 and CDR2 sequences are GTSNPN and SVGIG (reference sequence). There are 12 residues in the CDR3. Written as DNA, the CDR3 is TGTGCCTGGGCCGACTCAGGGGGCATAAGGAACTTC. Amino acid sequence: CAWADSGGIRNF. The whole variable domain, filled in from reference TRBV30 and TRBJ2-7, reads SQTIHQWPATLVQPVGSPLSLECTVEGTSNPNLYWYRQAAGRGLQLLFYSVGIGQISSEVPQNLSASRPQDRQFILSSKKLLLSDSGFYLCAWADSGGIRNFGPGTRLTVT.

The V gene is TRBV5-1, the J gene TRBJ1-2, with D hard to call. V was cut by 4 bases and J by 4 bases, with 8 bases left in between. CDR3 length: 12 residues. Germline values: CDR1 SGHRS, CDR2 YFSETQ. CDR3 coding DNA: TGCGCCAGCAGCGTCTCAGGCTATGGCTACACCTTC. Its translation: CASSVSGYGYTF.

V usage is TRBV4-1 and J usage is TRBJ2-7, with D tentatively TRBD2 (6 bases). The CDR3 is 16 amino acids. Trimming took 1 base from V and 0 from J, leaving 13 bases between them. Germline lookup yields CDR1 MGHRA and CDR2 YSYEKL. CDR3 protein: CASSQVLARSSYEQYF. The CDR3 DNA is TGCGCCAGCAGCCAAGTTCTAGCGCGGAGCTCCTACGAGCAGTACTTC.